The next 8 T cell receptor beta chains were all read from a single sample in a study of shared clonotypes between healthy human individuals. Terminally differentiated effector memory CD45RA+ cells were left out of the naive CD8 fraction, which was CD45RO-negative and positively selected for CCR7. Measured with immunoSEQ multiplex PCR; TCRdb has only the in-frame clones, and not every one. The sample lists around 560,000 clones, 85% to 95% occurring once. The sequencing sample was made of naive CD8+ T cells sorted from blood. These receptors were collected from a woman aged 25 to 39 in good health.

This CDR3 reads CASSSPGPVGELFF. CDR3 coding DNA: TGTGCCAGCAGCTCCCCAGGGCCGGTCGGGGAGCTGTTTTTT. The rearrangement joins TRBV7-9 to TRBJ2-2, with D perhaps matching TRBD1 (5 bases). V lost 4 bases, J lost 7 bases, and 13 bases lay in between. CDR1 and CDR2 (germline): SEHNR, FQNEAQ (reference sequence). The CDR3 is 14 residues long.

This sequence joins TRBV6-1 and TRBJ1-5, with TRBD1 matching 9 bases. Trimming at V came to 0 bases and at J to 1 base, leaving 7 bases not matched to a gene. CDR3 size: 18 residues. Germline CDR1 MNHNS, CDR2 SASEGT. The CDR3 DNA reads as TGTGCCAGCAGTGAAGCGGTAGGGGACAGGGTAAGCAATCAGCCCCAGCATTTT. Its protein product is CASSEAVGDRVSNQPQHF.

The chain combines TRBV27 with TRBJ2-1; perhaps TRBD2 as D (5 bases). CDR3 length: 15 residues. The V end was cut by 5 bases, the J end by 3 bases, with 14 bases between. CDR1 and CDR2 (germline): MNHEY, SMNVEV (reference sequence). The CDR3 loop reads CASSRTGGGYNEQFF. Here the CDR3 DNA reads TGTGCCAGCAGTCGAACGGGCGGAGGCTACAATGAGCAGTTCTTC.

The rearrangement uses TRBV7-9 and TRBJ1-5; D uncertain. The CDR3 consists of 12 residues. Germline CDR1 SEHNR, CDR2 FQNEAQ (reference sequence). Trimming stripped 5 bases from V and 5 bases from J, with 7 bases between. DNA for the CDR3: TGTGCCAGCAGCCTAAGGGATCAGCCCCAGCATTTT. It yields the protein CASSLRDQPQHF. Full variable domain (missing parts from reference TRBV7-9 and TRBJ1-5): DTGVSQNPRHKITKRGQNVTFRCDPISEHNRLYWYRQTLGQGPEFLTYFQNEAQLEKSRLLSDRFSAERPKGSFSTLEIQRTEQGDSAMYLCASSLRDQPQHFGDGTRLSIL.

The chain uses TRBV28 and TRBJ2-6; perhaps TRBD2 as D (6 bases). CDR3 length equals 16 residues. Germline V gene data show CDR1 as MDHEN and CDR2 as SYDVKM. V shed 10 bases and J shed 1 base, with 17 bases lying between them. CDR3 DNA sequence: TGTGCCATCGGTCCTATTCGGGAGTCTGGGGCCAACGTCCTGACTTTC. It specifies CAIGPIRESGANVLTF.

The genes are TRBV5-4 and TRBJ2-7; the D is unclear. V dropped 2 bases and J dropped 2 bases, with 20 bases sitting between them. CDR1 and CDR2 (germline): SGHNT, YYREEE (reference sequence). CDR3 length equals 17 residues. The CDR3 protein is CASSLAAVGSAAYEQYF. The CDR3 DNA sequence: TGTGCCAGCAGCTTAGCTGCGGTGGGCTCGGCCGCCTACGAGCAGTACTTC.

This sequence joins TRBV13 and TRBJ2-1; 7 nucleotides line up with TRBD1. Germline-derived CDR1 and CDR2 are PRHDT and FYEKMQ (reference sequence). The ends lost 5 bases at V and 8 bases at J; junction bases unmatched: 9. The CDR3 is 14 residues long. DNA of the CDR3: TGTGCCAGCAGCACGGGACAGATGCAGGATGAGCAGTTCTTC. This sequence encodes CASSTGQMQDEQFF.

This clone was observed a single time. The chain is built from TRBV9 and TRBJ2-2, with D hard to call. The CDR3 has 12 residues. V lost 3 bases and J lost 3, with 3 bases in between. The V gene's germline CDR1 is SGDLS and CDR2 YYNGEE. The CDR3 loop reads CASSGYTGELFF. As DNA, the CDR3 is TGTGCCAGCAGCGGGTACACCGGGGAGCTGTTTTTT.